The entry that follows covers one T cell receptor (beta chain) sequence. What it binds is unknown. The data derive from a study of T cells in Graves' hyperthyroidism and ophthalmopathy. Overall study findings and caveats: Most expanded thyroid clonotypes above 0.001 also appeared in blood.

Germline V gene data show CDR1 as MNHEY and CDR2 as SMNVEV (reference sequence). V shed 6 bases and J 7 bases; nucleotides not matched to a gene: 17. The CDR3 loop spans 16 amino acids. Using RNA transcripts as the source, TCR beta CDR3 regions were amplified. HTBI primers were used for first-round RT-PCR of the TCR CDR3. TCRdb redid the calling of the multiplex PCR reads with MiXCR, one entry per CDR3 protein. Of around 300,000 distinct CDR3 sequences listed, about 20% were seen once; the top ten hold 64%. The gene calls are TRBV27 and TRBJ1-2; 7 positions agree with TRBD1. The TCR comes from a man between 25 and 39 years old with Graves' ophthalmopathy. Sequencing used blood. CDR3 loop: CASSRRQGVADCGYTF. In DNA form, the CDR3 reads TGTGCCAGCAGCCGGAGACAGGGTGTGGCTGACTGTGGCTACACCTTC.